The 21 T cell receptor beta chains reported below all come from one sample, sequenced in a study of T cells in Graves' hyperthyroidism and ophthalmopathy. Amplification targeted TCR beta CDR3 regions from RNA transcripts. The HTBI primer set was used in a first-round RT-PCR of the TCR CDR3. Each CDR3 protein gets one entry after TCRdb re-called the multiplex PCR reads with MiXCR. The sample holds about 180,000 distinct CDR3 sequences; approximately 17% are singletons and the top ten take roughly 28%. Sequences were obtained from blood. The receptors come from a woman aged 45-65 years with Graves' hyperthyroidism.

Points on this clonotype: A much more abundant neighbour one base away suggests this may be a read error. This likely comes from a read error, as the CDR3 has no conserved phenylalanine or tryptophan at its end. The chain joins TRBV11-2 to TRBJ1-2; D gene uncertain. Germline lookup yields CDR1 SGHAT and CDR2 FQNNGV. Trimming pared 4 bases from V and 3 bases from J, leaving 15 bases between. The CDR3 sequence is 15 residues long. Here the CDR3 reads CASSSAGDYYYGYTI. DNA for the CDR3: TGTGCCAGCAGCTCCGCAGGAGACTATTACTATGGCTACACCATC.

This clonotype was counted at least ten times. The CDR3 region has the DNA TGTGCCAGCGGGAGGAGCACAGATACGCAGTATTTT. Protein sequence: CASGRSTDTQYF. The gene calls are TRBV11-2 and TRBJ2-3; tentatively, D is TRBD2 (6 bases). The ends were cut back, 8 bases at V and 0 bases at J, with 6 bases in the middle. The germline V gene encodes CDR1 SGHAT and CDR2 FQNNGV. The CDR3 sequence is 12 residues long.

This clonotype was observed at least ten times. The chain uses TRBV6-2 or TRBV6-3 and TRBJ2-3; 9 positions match TRBD2. Trimming cost V 8 bases and J 0 bases; bases outside gene matches: 6. The CDR3 covers 15 residues. The germline CDR1 and CDR2 sequences are MNHEY and SVGEGT. The CDR3, as DNA: TGTGCCAGCGAAGAGCGGGGGGCGAGCACAGATACGCAGTATTTT. Protein: CASEERGASTDTQYF.

This clonotype was seen many times. The chain couples TRBV20-1 to TRBJ2-7; D remains ambiguous. The CDR3 totals 11 residues. Germline CDR1 is DFQATT and CDR2 is SNEGSKA (reference sequence). V lost 4 bases and J lost 1, with 5 bases in between. The CDR3 protein is CSATGSYEQYF. The CDR3 region has the DNA TGCAGTGCTACAGGTTCCTACGAGCAGTACTTC.

Of note for this clonotype: A much larger clone differs by one base, so this may be a read error. The chain has TRBV7-8 and TRBJ1-6; tentatively, D is TRBD1 (5 bases). CDR3 length: 18 residues. Germline lookup yields CDR1 SGHVS and CDR2 FQNEAQ. V was cut by 0 bases and J by 5 bases, with 17 bases left in between. The CDR3 here is CASSLAGGGGDHNSPLHF. In DNA, the CDR3 is TGTGCCAGCAGCTTAGCCGGGGGGGGGGGGGACCATAATTCACCCCTCCACTTT.

The chain links TRBV4-1 to TRBJ1-5; D may be TRBD1 (6 bases). Looked up from germline, CDR1 is MGHRA and CDR2 is YSYEKL. This CDR3 comprises 15 residues. The V and J ends lost 3 bases and 4 bases respectively, with 13 bases between them. The DNA for the CDR3 is TGCGCCAGCAGCCAGGCCGGGGGGGCGAATCAGCCCCAGCATTTT. It translates to CASSQAGGANQPQHF.

This chain uses TRBV11-2 with TRBJ1-1; D is unclear. The CDR3 totals 14 residues. The V and J ends lost 3 bases and 5 bases respectively, with 13 bases between them. Germline V CDR1 and CDR2: SGHAT, FQNNGV. CDR3 sequence (DNA): TGTGCCAGCAGCTTTCGGTGGGGTCAAACTGAAGCTTTCTTT. Translated, it gives CASSFRWGQTEAFF.

This clonotype has a count of ten or more. This chain joins TRBV6-1 and TRBJ1-5; no definite D call. The germline CDR1 and CDR2 sequences are MNHNS and SASEGT. The V gene lost 5 bases and the J gene lost 9 bases, with 14 bases spanning the gap. The CDR3 runs 13 residues. CDR3 sequence (DNA): TGTGCCAGCAGTTTCGACACGGGAGCGCCCCAGCATTTT. Translation: CASSFDTGAPQHF.

The table lists this clonotype with many counts. The rearrangement uses TRBV3-1 and TRBJ1-6; the match to TRBD1 covers 12 bases. The CDR3 runs 16 residues. V dropped 3 bases and J dropped 7; count of bases not matched to a gene: 4. From germline, CDR1 is LGHDT and CDR2 YNNKEL (reference sequence). The CDR3 nucleotides read TGTGCCAGCAGCCACACCGGGACAGGGGGCAATTCACCCCTCCACTTT. Its translation is CASSHTGTGGNSPLHF.

This clonotype was recorded many times. The chain has TRBV29-1 and TRBJ2-7; 7 nucleotides align to TRBD1. This CDR3 comprises 14 residues. Germline trimming cut 1 base from V and 6 bases from J; bases unmatched to any gene: 9. Germline V CDR1 and CDR2: SQVTM, ANQGSEA. The CDR3, as DNA: TGCAGCGTTGAAGGGGGACAGAGTGGGATCGAGCAGTACTTC. Protein sequence: CSVEGGQSGIEQYF.

This clonotype was seen at least ten times. The genes are TRBV6-2 or TRBV6-3 and TRBJ2-6, with D hard to call. The CDR3 totals 16 residues. Germline lookup yields CDR1 MNHEY and CDR2 SVGEGT. The V end was cut by 4 bases, the J end by 0 bases, with 10 bases between. CDR3 DNA sequence: TGTGCCAGCAGTTCACCCCCTAGCTCTGGGGCCAACGTCCTGACTTTC. It translates to CASSSPPSSGANVLTF.

This clonotype was detected many times. The V gene is TRBV19, the J gene TRBJ2-6; D gene unclear. The CDR3 covers 14 residues. Germline assignment: CDR1 LNHDA and CDR2 SQIVND (reference sequence). The V end was cut by 4 bases, the J end by 0 bases, with 4 bases between. This CDR3 reads CASSKLSGANVLTF. CDR3 sequence (DNA): TGTGCCAGTAGTAAGCTCTCTGGGGCCAACGTCCTGACTTTC.

This rearrangement joins TRBV19 to TRBJ1-2, with 10 nucleotides matching TRBD1. Germline V gives CDR1 LNHDA, CDR2 SQIVND (reference sequence). This CDR3 region has 15 residues. The trim removed 3 bases at V and 4 bases at J, leaving 5 bases unmatched. The CDR3 loop is CASSIGQGEGYGYTF. The CDR3 bases are TGTGCCAGTAGTATCGGACAGGGGGAAGGCTATGGCTACACCTTC.

This clonotype has a count of ten or more. V and J are TRBV18 and TRBJ2-2; TRBD1 might be the D (6 bases). Deletions cut 2 bases from V and 2 bases from J, with 9 bases between. The CDR3 has 15 residues. The germline V gene has CDR1 KGHSH and CDR2 LQKENI. CDR3 sequence reads: CASSPLGHNTGELFF. The DNA for the CDR3 is TGTGCCAGCTCACCATTGGGACACAACACCGGGGAGCTGTTTTTT.

This clonotype showed up many times. The chain employs TRBV6-2 or TRBV6-3 and TRBJ2-1, with 12 bases identical to TRBD2. The V and J ends lost 5 bases and 9 bases, in that order; junction bases with no gene match: 5. Germline V gene data show CDR1 as MNHEY and CDR2 as SVGEGT. The CDR3 sequence is 14 residues long. The CDR3 bases are TGTGCCAGCAGTACCGGACTAGCGGGGAGTGAGCAGTTCTTC. This codes for CASSTGLAGSEQFF.

This clonotype was seen at least ten times. V usage is TRBV29-1 and J usage is TRBJ2-2, with a possible D match to TRBD1 (6 bases). Germline values: CDR1 SQVTM, CDR2 ANQGSEA. V dropped 4 bases and J dropped 4 bases, with 19 bases sitting between them. The CDR3 sequence is 16 residues long. The CDR3 spells CSVGLRDKGGTGELFF. CDR3 nucleotides: TGCAGCGTTGGTCTCAGGGATAAAGGGGGCACCGGGGAGCTGTTTTTT.

This clonotype came up many times. The rearrangement joins TRBV12-3 or TRBV12-4 to TRBJ2-1; TRBD2 is a possible D gene (7 bases). CDR3 length: 13 amino acids. V lost 8 bases and J lost 4, with 12 bases in between. CDR3 bases: TGTGCCAGCGAGAGGGGGGGGTACAATGAGCAGTTCTTC. It encodes CASERGGYNEQFF.

For this clonotype: A much larger clonotype is one base distant, so this may be a read error. This sequence joins TRBV20-1 and TRBJ1-5; no reliable D call. The end of the DNA is better explained by TRBJ2-3, so the J call may be wrong. CDR3 size: 14 residues. Looked up from germline, CDR1 is DFQATT and CDR2 is SNEGSKA (reference sequence). The chain's CDR3 is CSARDRIANQPQYF. Here the CDR3 DNA reads TGCAGTGCTAGAGATAGAATAGCCAATCAGCCCCAGTATTTT.

This clonotype was observed many times. This chain connects TRBV2 to TRBJ2-7, with 7 bases lining up with TRBD1. V was pared by 5 bases and J by 2 bases, with 3 bases of the junction left unmatched. The CDR3 loop spans 13 amino acids. Germline CDR1 SNHLY, CDR2 FYNNEI. The CDR3 DNA sequence: TGTGCCAGCAGTCCTGGGACAGCCTACGAGCAGTACTTC. Translated, it gives CASSPGTAYEQYF.

The sample holds many counts of this clonotype. J is TRBJ1-2 and V is TRBV9; maybe TRBD1 (5 bases). The CDR3 loop spans 16 amino acids. Trimming stripped 0 bases from V and 4 bases from J, with 16 bases between. The germline V gene encodes CDR1 SGDLS and CDR2 YYNGEE. The CDR3 loop reads CASSVGQGRGFYGYTF. The CDR3 DNA sequence: TGTGCCAGCAGCGTAGGTCAGGGCCGAGGCTTCTATGGCTACACCTTC.

V and J are TRBV20-1 and TRBJ2-1; 12 bases match TRBD2. The CDR3 extends over 20 amino acids. V lost 3 bases and J lost 3; bases outside the gene matches: 18. Germline lookup yields CDR1 DFQATT and CDR2 SNEGSKA (reference sequence). The chain's CDR3 is CSARGHPGLAGRPNYNEQFF. The CDR3 bases are TGCAGTGCTAGGGGACACCCGGGACTAGCGGGCCGACCCAACTACAATGAGCAGTTCTTC.